This is a list of T cell receptor beta chains from one sample in a study of T cell repertoires in cytomegalovirus infection. TCRdb independently ran MiXCR on the reads; one entry per CDR3 protein. The sample has 500,000 or so distinct CDR3 sequences, approximately 15% seen once. Sequencing was carried out using CD8+ T cells from PBMCs. These receptors all stem from a human donor in good health (CMV status not recorded). Some clones in this sample may be carry-over from other donors' samples. The CDR3 runs from the conserved cysteine through the conserved F or W. Fields, in order: V gene, J gene, clone size, CDR3 length, D gene, CDR3 DNA, CDR3 protein. A D gene is named only where the DNA matches it firmly. For some rows the clone size is stated as once, few or many, or as a class when expanded; others skip it.

TRBV6-5	TRBJ1-2	many	15	TRBD1	TGTGCCAGCAGTTACACAACGACAGGGCGGTATGGCTACACCTTC	CASSYTTTGRYGYTF
TRBV29-1	TRBJ1-1	few	13	.	TGCAGCGCGTACGTAGAAGGACCGACTGAAGCTTTCTTT	CSAYVEGPTEAFF
TRBV7-8	TRBJ1-1	many	13	.	TGTGCCAGCAGCTTGGGGGTTCACACTGAAGCTTTCTTT	CASSLGVHTEAFF
TRBV9	TRBJ2-5	.	15	.	TGTGCCAGCAGCTTGGGGGCCGGTTACCAAGAGACCCAGTACTTC	CASSLGAGYQETQYF
TRBV25-1	TRBJ2-5	few	16	.	TGTGCCAGCACCTCACAACCTCTCCGTGGGGGGGAGACCCAGTACTTC	CASTSQPLRGGETQYF
TRBV20-1	TRBJ1-5	.	16	.	TGCAGTGCTAGAGATCGGGATGGGGCTGGCAATCAGCCCCAGCATTTT	CSARDRDGAGNQPQHF
TRBV7-9	TRBJ2-1	many	14	.	TGTGCCAGCAGCTGGGCAGGCTCCTACAATGAGCAGTTCTTC	CASSWAGSYNEQFF
TRBV5-1	TRBJ2-2	few	19	TRBD1	TGCGCCAGCAGCTTGGGTTGGACGACCGGGACAGGGTCGGACGGGGAGCTGTTTTTT	CASSLGWTTGTGSDGELFF
TRBV6-5	TRBJ1-4	.	16	TRBD1	TGTGCCAGCAGCCCGGGACAGGGAAATTATAATGAAAAACTGTTTTTT	CASSPGQGNYNEKLFF
TRBV28	TRBJ1-1	few	13	.	TGTGCCAGCAGTTTATGGGGGGGCACTGAAGCTTTCTTT	CASSLWGGTEAFF
TRBV27	TRBJ2-2	many	15	.	TGTGCCAGCAGGGGCGGACTAACGAACACCGGGGAGCTGTTTTTT	CASRGGLTNTGELFF
TRBV27	TRBJ1-1	.	17	.	TGTGCCAGCAGTTTTTGGGTTCTAGGACGGACGAACACTGAAGCTTTCTTT	CASSFWVLGRTNTEAFF
TRBV11-1	TRBJ2-7	many	13	TRBD2	TGTGCCAGCAGCCCGGGACTAGCAGGGGAGCAGTACTTC	CASSPGLAGEQYF
TRBV14	TRBJ2-3	few	14	.	TGTGCCAGCAGCCAAGTGGATGGCACAGATACGCAGTATTTT	CASSQVDGTDTQYF
TRBV2	TRBJ1-1	many	14	TRBD1	TGTGCCAGCAGCAACAGGGGGAGGAACACTGAAGCTTTCTTT	CASSNRGRNTEAFF
TRBV7-9	TRBJ2-4	many	17	.	TGTGCCAGCAGCCCCCCCAGGGGGGACGCGACCAAAAACATTCAGTACTTC	CASSPPRGDATKNIQYF
TRBV4-1	TRBJ2-2	few	15	.	TGCGCCAGCAGCCAAGATGGGGGGCGGTCAGGGGAGCTGTTTTTT	CASSQDGGRSGELFF
TRBV7-2	TRBJ2-3	few	14	.	TGTGCAAGCAGCTTAACGTACACGATAGATACGCAGTATTTT	CASSLTYTIDTQYF
TRBV7-9	TRBJ2-1	few	15	.	TGTGCCAGCAGCTTGACCGGGACCTACTACAATGAGCAGTTCTTC	CASSLTGTYYNEQFF
TRBV27	TRBJ2-7	.	17	.	TGTGCCAGCAGTTTAGCCAGGGCAACCGGCCCTCCCTACAAGCAGTACTTC	CASSLARATGPPYKQYF
TRBV20-1	TRBJ1-2	.	16	.	TGCAGTGCTAGAGATGAGGGAAATGGGCCCTTCTATGGCTACACCTTC	CSARDEGNGPFYGYTF